These 29 T cell receptor beta chains were all obtained from the same sample, sequenced in a study of T cell repertoires in cytomegalovirus infection. The antigens for these receptors are not known. Using its own MiXCR run on the reads, TCRdb lists one record per CDR3 protein. The sample lists roughly 78,000 distinct CDR3 sequences, roughly 39% occurring once. This specimen consisted of CD8+ T cells from cultured PBMCs, obtained from culture after CMV antigen stimulation. The receptor source for this set is a human donor in good health (CMV status not recorded). Some clones in this sample may be carry-over from other donors' samples.

This clonotype has a handful of counts. The V gene is TRBV12-3 or TRBV12-4, the J gene TRBJ1-5; tentatively, D is TRBD1 (5 bases). The CDR3 spans 16 residues. Trimming shortened V by 3 bases and J by 4 bases, and 16 bases separated the two germline ends. CDR3 sequence (DNA): TGTGCCAGCAGTTTTAGTCCGGGGGGTGGAAATCAGCCCCAGCATTTT. Amino acids: CASSFSPGGGNQPQHF.

The rearrangement uses TRBV10-3 and TRBJ2-2, with 11 bases matching TRBD1. V trimming: 3 bases; J trimming: 8 bases; junction bases outside the gene matches: 8. The CDR3 runs to 16 residues. CDR1 ENHRY and CDR2 SYGVKD come from the germline V gene. The DNA of the CDR3 is TGTGCCATCAGTGATCCTGGACAGGGGGCGCGAGGGGAGCTGTTTTTT. Its protein is CAISDPGQGARGELFF.

The CDR3 here is CSVVGDNVPPLTGELFF. The CDR3 bases are TGCAGCGTTGTAGGAGACAATGTCCCCCCCTTGACCGGGGAGCTGTTTTTT. The chain recombines TRBV29-1 with TRBJ2-2; no definite D call. Germline CDR1 and CDR2: SQVTM and ANQGSEA. The CDR3 loop spans 17 amino acids. V lost 4 bases and J lost 5, with 23 bases in between.

This clonotype was counted between two and nine times. The chain employs TRBV7-9 and TRBJ2-5; the match to TRBD1 covers 7 bases. Germline CDR1 reads SEHNR; CDR2 reads FQNEAQ (reference sequence). V lost 5 bases and J lost 5; bases outside the gene matches: 17. The length of the CDR3 is 17 residues. CDR3 DNA sequence: TGTGCCAGCAGCCCGGAGGACAGGCCGAGGACGGGGGAGACCCAGTACTTC. It is translated as CASSPEDRPRTGETQYF.

Only a few counts were recorded for this clonotype. The chain combines TRBV6-6 with TRBJ1-3, with D uncertain. The CDR3 covers 18 residues. Germline CDR1 and CDR2: MNHNY and SVGAGI (reference sequence). Trimming took 0 bases from V and 0 from J, leaving 15 bases between them. CDR3 sequence: CASSYSTSPDHSGNTIYF. CDR3 nucleotide sequence: TGTGCCAGCAGTTACTCGACATCTCCTGACCACTCTGGAAACACCATATATTTT.

The V gene is TRBV6-6, the J gene TRBJ2-5, with 10 positions matching TRBD1. V was pared by 0 bases and J by 10 bases, with 5 bases of the junction left unmatched. CDR1 is MNHNY, CDR2 SVGAGI, per germline (reference sequence). The CDR3 is made up of 14 amino acids. The CDR3 DNA reads TGTGCCAGCAGTTACTCGACAGGGGGCAGGAACCAGTACTTC. Translation gives CASSYSTGGRNQYF.

This clonotype has just a few counts. This rearrangement joins TRBV9 to TRBJ1-1, with TRBD1 as a possible D gene (5 bases). V was trimmed by 0 bases and J by 5 bases, leaving 14 bases between them. The CDR3 consists of 15 residues. Germline lookup yields CDR1 SGDLS and CDR2 YYNGEE. Here the CDR3 reads CASSVDGREATEAFF. In nucleotides, the CDR3 is TGTGCCAGCAGCGTAGATGGCAGGGAAGCGACTGAAGCTTTCTTT.

This clonotype was detected ten times or more. The genes are TRBV11-2 and TRBJ2-5; D perhaps matches TRBD2 (7 bases). CDR3 length equals 15 residues. The V end was cut by 5 bases, the J end by 5 bases, with 18 bases between. Looked up from germline, CDR1 is SGHAT and CDR2 is FQNNGV. The CDR3 DNA sequence: TGTGCCAGCAGCCGAAGGGAGGGGGGGTCGGAGACCCAGTACTTC. Protein: CASSRREGGSETQYF.

The table lists this clonotype with a few counts. The chain links TRBV7-6 to TRBJ2-2; a possible D gene is TRBD1 (6 bases). Trimming stripped 5 bases from V and 7 bases from J, with 17 bases between. Per germline, CDR1 SGHVS and CDR2 FNYEAQ. This CDR3 has 15 residues. CDR3 sequence: CASSPHPTGSGELFF. In nucleotides, the CDR3 is TGTGCCAGCAGCCCCCACCCGACAGGAAGCGGGGAGCTGTTTTTT.

This rearrangement joins TRBV6-1 to TRBJ1-1; D not certain. V was shortened by 3 bases and J by 4 bases, with 15 bases between the two germline ends. Germline values: CDR1 MNHNS, CDR2 SASEGT. The CDR3 is 15 amino acids. The CDR3 loop is CASSESPSGGTEAFF. The CDR3 DNA reads TGTGCCAGCAGTGAGTCCCCCTCAGGTGGCACTGAAGCTTTCTTT.

This clonotype was counted ten times or more. The chain joins TRBV7-6 to TRBJ1-3; D remains unclear. Trimming left V 0 bases short and J 2 bases short, with 8 bases between. The CDR3 runs 15 residues. The germline CDR1 and CDR2 sequences are SGHVS and FNYEAQ. This CDR3 is CASSLAAAPGNTIYF. Here the CDR3 DNA reads TGTGCCAGCAGCTTAGCCGCAGCGCCTGGAAACACCATATATTTT.

The sample holds a few counts of this clonotype. This chain links TRBV4-2 with TRBJ2-1; D ambiguous. Trimming shortened V by 1 base and J by 2 bases, and 15 bases separated the two germline ends. The CDR3 sequence is 17 residues long. Germline V CDR1 and CDR2: LGHNA, YNFKEQ. The CDR3 is CASSQVEVPLTYNEQFF. As DNA, the CDR3 is TGTGCCAGCAGCCAAGTGGAAGTCCCCTTAACCTACAATGAGCAGTTCTTC.

This chain joins TRBV6-2 or TRBV6-3 and TRBJ2-7, with 9 bases that match TRBD1. The V and J ends lost 2 bases and 3 bases, in that order; junction bases with no gene match: 5. Germline CDR1 and CDR2: MNHEY and SVGEGT. This CDR3 has 15 amino acids. The CDR3 loop is CASSYPRTGVYEQYF. In nucleotides, the CDR3 is TGTGCCAGCAGTTACCCGCGGACAGGGGTCTACGAGCAGTACTTC.

The rearrangement uses TRBV20-1 and TRBJ1-5, with D unclear. The CDR3 has 12 amino acids. Germline V gene data show CDR1 as DFQATT and CDR2 as SNEGSKA (reference sequence). Trimming pared 3 bases from V and 6 bases from J, leaving 9 bases between. CDR3 sequence (DNA): TGCAGTGCTAGCGTGGCTGGTCAGCCCCAGCATTTT. Translated: CSASVAGQPQHF.

CDR3 sequence: CASSHVWEGYTF. CDR3 bases: TGTGCCAGCAGCCACGTCTGGGAAGGCTACACCTTC. The gene calls are TRBV14 and TRBJ1-2; D is unresolved. With 3 bases removed from V and 8 bases from J, the gap between germline ends came to 10 bases. The CDR3 runs to 12 residues. Germline V lookup: CDR1 SGHDN, CDR2 FVKESK.

This clonotype was seen more than once but under ten times. The rearrangement links TRBV6-4 to TRBJ1-1, with D perhaps TRBD1 (5 bases). The V end was cut by 2 bases, the J end by 4 bases, with 8 bases between. Looked up from germline, CDR1 is MRHNA and CDR2 is SNTAGT. The CDR3 has 13 amino acids. Here the CDR3 reads CASSDGGITEAFF. The CDR3 nucleotides read TGTGCCAGCAGTGACGGGGGGATCACTGAAGCTTTCTTT.

This chain joins TRBV29-1 and TRBJ2-1; D is unclear. The length of the CDR3 is 15 residues. Germline CDR1 SQVTM, CDR2 ANQGSEA. The V end lost 5 bases, the J end lost 2 bases, and 16 bases lay between the germline ends. The CDR3 reads CSVSGVRATYNEQFF. The CDR3 region has the DNA TGCAGCGTTAGTGGTGTTAGGGCCACCTACAATGAGCAGTTCTTC.

This clonotype came up once. This chain links TRBV7-3 with TRBJ2-1; 7 positions match TRBD1. The trim removed 3 bases at V and 6 bases at J, leaving 14 bases unmatched. Germline assignment: CDR1 SGHTA and CDR2 FQGTGA. The CDR3 runs 17 residues. The CDR3 loop is CASSFGPGTETLNEQFF. The CDR3 coding sequence is TGTGCCAGCAGCTTCGGCCCCGGGACAGAAACCCTCAATGAGCAGTTCTTC.

The chain links TRBV4-2 to TRBJ2-7, with 11 bases aligning to TRBD2. Unmatched junction bases numbered 4, after V lost 4 bases and J lost 2 bases. The CDR3 runs 15 residues. CDR1 LGHNA and CDR2 YNFKEQ come from the germline V gene. DNA for the CDR3: TGTGCCAGCAGCCGAGAACTAGCGGGAGCCTACGAGCAGTACTTC. It translates to CASSRELAGAYEQYF.

The chain has TRBV9 and TRBJ2-2; D gene ambiguous. Germline CDR1 is SGDLS and CDR2 is YYNGEE. This CDR3 has 12 amino acids. Deletions cut 2 bases from V and 6 bases from J, with 5 bases between. As DNA, the CDR3 is TGTGCCAGCAGCGTTATCCCCGGGGAGCTGTTTTTT. Its translation is CASSVIPGELFF.

This clonotype appeared a few times. V is TRBV7-9 and J is TRBJ2-5, with 10 positions matching TRBD1. Losses at the gene ends were 5 bases for V and 2 bases for J; bases not matched to a gene: 8. Germline V gives CDR1 SEHNR, CDR2 FQNEAQ (reference sequence). The CDR3 length is 16 residues. As DNA, the CDR3 is TGTGCCAGCAGCCTCCAGCGGACAGGGGGACAAGAGACCCAGTACTTC. It codes for CASSLQRTGGQETQYF.

On this clonotype itself: A much larger clone sits a single nucleotide away, making a read error possible. V usage is TRBV7-9 and J usage is TRBJ2-4; weak D call: TRBD2 (6 bases). V was cut by 5 bases and J by 5 bases, with 16 bases left in between. In germline, CDR1 is SEHNR, CDR2 FQNEAQ (reference sequence). The CDR3 covers 15 residues. CDR3 loop: CASSQAGERENIQYF. Written as DNA, the CDR3 is TGTGCCAGCAGCCAAGCCGGGGAGCGGGAAAACATTCAGTACTTC.

The chain joins TRBV7-6 to TRBJ2-7, with D possibly called TRBD1 or TRBD2 (6 bases each). Germline CDR1 and CDR2: SGHVS and FNYEAQ. Trimming cost V 3 bases and J 4 bases, with 16 bases left between them. CDR3 length: 15 residues. The CDR3 spells CASSLMGGVGYEQYF. In DNA form, the CDR3 reads TGTGCCAGCAGCTTGATGGGGGGCGTAGGGTACGAGCAGTACTTC.

The table lists this clonotype with many counts. CDR3: CASSLKGWRGTDTQYF. The CDR3 DNA is TGTGCCAGCAGCCTTAAGGGCTGGCGGGGCACAGATACGCAGTATTTT. The chain couples TRBV7-2 to TRBJ2-3; possibly TRBD2 for D (5 bases). V lost 5 bases, J lost 1 base, and 16 bases lay in between. Germline lookup yields CDR1 SGHTA and CDR2 FQGNSA. The length of the CDR3 is 16 residues.

The chain uses TRBV5-4 and TRBJ2-2, with unresolved D. The germline V and J ends were trimmed by 2 bases and 9 bases, with 8 bases remaining between them. The CDR3 is 12 residues long. Per germline, CDR1 SGHNT and CDR2 YYREEE (reference sequence). CDR3 in amino acids: CASSLSDRELFF. The CDR3 DNA reads TGTGCCAGCAGCTTAAGTGACCGGGAGCTGTTTTTT.

CDR3 in amino acids: CASSPTPGQGNQPQHF. The CDR3, as DNA: TGTGCCAGCAGTCCGACTCCGGGACAGGGGAATCAGCCCCAGCATTTT. The rearrangement joins TRBV6-2 or TRBV6-3 to TRBJ1-5; 10 nucleotides line up with TRBD1. The CDR3 is 16 residues long. Germline loops: CDR1 MNHEY, CDR2 SVGEGT. J gave up 4 bases and V 5 bases, and 8 bases lay outside the gene matches.

This clonotype was counted a few times. The chain uses TRBV7-8 and TRBJ2-1; D may correspond to TRBD1 or TRBD2 (5 bases each). V was shortened by 6 bases and J by 7 bases, with 13 bases between the two germline ends. Germline assignment: CDR1 SGHVS and CDR2 FQNEAQ. There are 13 residues in the CDR3. The CDR3 sequence: CASSLGDWNEQFF. The CDR3 nucleotides read TGTGCCAGCAGTTTGGGGGATTGGAATGAGCAGTTCTTC.

The rearrangement joins TRBV6-2 or TRBV6-3 to TRBJ2-7, with D possibly being TRBD1 (6 bases). The CDR3 consists of 16 residues. V lost 2 bases and J 2 bases, leaving 16 bases between the germline ends. Germline CDR1 and CDR2: MNHEY and SVGEGT. The CDR3 DNA is TGTGCCAGCAGTTACCCGCCGACAGGAAACCCCTACGAGCAGTACTTC. It encodes CASSYPPTGNPYEQYF.

The rearrangement links TRBV27 to TRBJ1-2; 10 bases match TRBD1. The CDR3 sequence is 17 residues long. Germline CDR1 and CDR2: MNHEY and SMNVEV (reference sequence). Trimming cost V 3 bases and J 2 bases; bases outside gene matches: 9. The CDR3 region is CASSLSPPGQGNYGYTF. In DNA, the CDR3 is TGTGCCAGCAGTTTGAGTCCTCCGGGACAGGGGAACTATGGCTACACCTTC.